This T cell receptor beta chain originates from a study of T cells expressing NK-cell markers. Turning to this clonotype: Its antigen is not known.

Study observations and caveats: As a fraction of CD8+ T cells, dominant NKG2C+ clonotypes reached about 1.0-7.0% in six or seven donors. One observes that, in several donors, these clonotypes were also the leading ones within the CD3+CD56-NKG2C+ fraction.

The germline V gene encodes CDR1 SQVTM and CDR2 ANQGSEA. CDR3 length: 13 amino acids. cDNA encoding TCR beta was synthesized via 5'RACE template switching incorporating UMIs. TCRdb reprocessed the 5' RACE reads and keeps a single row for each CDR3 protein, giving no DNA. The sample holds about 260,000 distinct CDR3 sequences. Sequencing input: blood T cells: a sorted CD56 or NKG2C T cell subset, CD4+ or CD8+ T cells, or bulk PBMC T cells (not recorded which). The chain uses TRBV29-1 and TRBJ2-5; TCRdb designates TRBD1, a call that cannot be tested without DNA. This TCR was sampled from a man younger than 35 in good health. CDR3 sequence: CSVRPRFQETQYF.